This paragraph covers one T cell receptor beta chain sequence. This CDR3 spans 13 amino acids. Germline values: CDR1 LNHDA, CDR2 SQIVND (reference sequence). The V end lost 3 bases, the J end lost 6 bases, and 8 bases lay between the germline ends. This record comes from a study of T cell changes during pregnancy in multiple sclerosis. Produced via immunoSEQ multiplex PCR; TCRdb's table is partial and in-frame only. The top ten hold 0.2% of the sample, which has tens of thousands of clones, roughly 94% seen once. The TCR sequence derives from a female donor with multiple sclerosis, enrolled in a pregnancy study. This chain uses TRBV19 with TRBJ2-2; D gene unclear. The input for sequencing was CD4+ T cells from peripheral blood mononuclear cells, taken in the second trimester of pregnancy. CDR3: CASSMRRAGELFF. The CDR3 nucleotides are TGTGCCAGTAGTATGAGGCGAGCCGGGGAGCTGTTTTTT. The variable domain in full, with the rest retrieved from reference TRBV19 and TRBJ2-2, is DGGITQSPKYLFRKEGQNVTLSCEQNLNHDAMYWYRQDPGQGLRLIYYSQIVNDFQKGDIAEGYSVSREKKESFPLTVTSAQKNPTAFYLCASSMRRAGELFFGEGSRLTVL.